This paragraph reports one T cell receptor beta chain. Its antigen is unknown. The J segment lost 4 bases and the V segment lost 4 bases, leaving 2 bases of the junction unmatched. The CDR3 has 14 residues. CDR1 and CDR2 from the germline V gene are ENHRY and SYGVKD. This specimen comes from a study of T cell responses to AZD1222 COVID-19 vaccine. Study-level findings and limits: Spike was spanned by vaccine-associated CD4 TCRs, with dominance at 160-218 and 743-854. Just a handful of AZD1222 recipients were seropositive at baseline.

Sequencing used immunoSEQ multiplex PCR; TCRdb keeps in-frame clones, though not all of them. The sample consists of some 140,000 clones, approximately 85% of them appearing once. The material sequenced was peripheral blood, taken 28 days after the second dose of the MenACWY control vaccine. The chain is built from TRBV10-3 and TRBJ1-5; the match to TRBD1 covers 9 bases. The receptor comes from an adult who received the MenACWY meningococcal vaccine as a control. The CDR3 DNA follows: TGTGCCATCAGTGGCGACAGGGGGAATCAGCCCCAGCATTTT. Translation gives CAISGDRGNQPQHF.